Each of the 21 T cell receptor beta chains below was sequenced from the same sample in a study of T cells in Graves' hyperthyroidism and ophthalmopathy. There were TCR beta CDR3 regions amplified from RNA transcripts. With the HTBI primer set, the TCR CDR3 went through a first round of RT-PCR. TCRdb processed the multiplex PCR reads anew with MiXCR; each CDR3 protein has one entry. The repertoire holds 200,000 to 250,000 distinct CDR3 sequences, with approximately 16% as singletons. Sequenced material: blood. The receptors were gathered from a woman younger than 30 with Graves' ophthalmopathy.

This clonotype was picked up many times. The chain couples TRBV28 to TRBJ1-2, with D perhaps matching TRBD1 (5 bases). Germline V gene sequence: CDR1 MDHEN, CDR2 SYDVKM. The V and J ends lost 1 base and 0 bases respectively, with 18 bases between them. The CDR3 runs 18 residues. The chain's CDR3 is CASSLYKGSPGANYGYTF. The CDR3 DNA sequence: TGTGCCAGCAGTTTATACAAGGGGTCCCCCGGAGCTAACTATGGCTACACCTTC.

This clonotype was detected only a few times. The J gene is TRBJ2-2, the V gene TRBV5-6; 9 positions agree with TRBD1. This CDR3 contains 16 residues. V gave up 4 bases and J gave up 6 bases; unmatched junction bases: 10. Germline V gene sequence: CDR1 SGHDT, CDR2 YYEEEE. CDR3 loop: CASSRDRGIISGELFF. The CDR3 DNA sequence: TGTGCCAGCAGCCGAGACAGGGGGATAATTTCCGGGGAGCTGTTTTTT.

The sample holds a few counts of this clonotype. In DNA form, the CDR3 reads TGTGCCAGTAGTATTGGAGGGGCTGCGCAAGATACGCAGTATTTT. Amino acid sequence: CASSIGGAAQDTQYF. The V call is TRBV19, the J call TRBJ2-3; a weak D match, TRBD2 (6 bases). Germline CDR1 is LNHDA and CDR2 is SQIVND (reference sequence). The CDR3 length is 15 residues. The V end lost 3 bases, the J end lost 5 bases, and 15 bases lay between the germline ends.

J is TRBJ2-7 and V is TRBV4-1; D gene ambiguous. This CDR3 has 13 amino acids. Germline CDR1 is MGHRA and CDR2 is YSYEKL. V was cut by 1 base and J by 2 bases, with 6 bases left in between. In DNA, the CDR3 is TGCGCCAGCAGCCAAGTTTGGACCTACGAGCAGTACTTC. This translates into CASSQVWTYEQYF.

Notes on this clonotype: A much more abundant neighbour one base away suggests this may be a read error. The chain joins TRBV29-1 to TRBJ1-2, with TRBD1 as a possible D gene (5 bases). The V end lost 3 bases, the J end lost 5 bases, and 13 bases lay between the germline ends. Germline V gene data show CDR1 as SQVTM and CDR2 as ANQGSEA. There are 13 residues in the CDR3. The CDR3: CSVDKQGPYGYTF. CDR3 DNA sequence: TGCAGCGTTGATAAGCAGGGCCCTTATGGCTACACCTTC.

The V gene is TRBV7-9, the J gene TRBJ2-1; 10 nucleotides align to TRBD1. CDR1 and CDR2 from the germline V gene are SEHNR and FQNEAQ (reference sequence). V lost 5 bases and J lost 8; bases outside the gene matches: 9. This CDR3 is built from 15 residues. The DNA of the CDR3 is TGTGCCAGCAGCGCCGGGGACAGGGGCGAGGATGAGCAGTTCTTC. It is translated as CASSAGDRGEDEQFF.

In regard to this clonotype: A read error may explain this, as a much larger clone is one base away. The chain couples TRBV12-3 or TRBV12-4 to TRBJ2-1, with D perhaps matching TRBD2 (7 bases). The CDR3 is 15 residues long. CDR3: CASRPTGLEYNEQSF. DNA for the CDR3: TGTGCCAGCAGACCGACAGGACTAGAATACAATGAGCAGTCCTTC.

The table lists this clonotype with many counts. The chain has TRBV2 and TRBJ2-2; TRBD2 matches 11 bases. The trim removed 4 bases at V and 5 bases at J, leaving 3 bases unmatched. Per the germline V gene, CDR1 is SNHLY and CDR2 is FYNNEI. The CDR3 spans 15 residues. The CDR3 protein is CASSVASGGTGELFF. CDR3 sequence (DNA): TGTGCCAGCAGTGTGGCTAGCGGGGGGACCGGGGAGCTGTTTTTT. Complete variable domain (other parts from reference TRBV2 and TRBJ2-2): EPEVTQTPSHQVTQMGQEVILRCVPISNHLYFYWYRQILGQKVEFLVSFYNNEISEKSEIFDDQFSVERPDGSNFTLKIRSTKLEDSAMYFCASSVASGGTGELFFGEGSRLTVL.

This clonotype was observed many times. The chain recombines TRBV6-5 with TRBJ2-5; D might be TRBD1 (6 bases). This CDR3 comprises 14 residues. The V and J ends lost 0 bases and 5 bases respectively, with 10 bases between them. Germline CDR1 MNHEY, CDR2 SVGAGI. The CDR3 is CASSYSAGVETQYF. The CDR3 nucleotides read TGTGCCAGCAGTTACTCTGCAGGGGTCGAGACCCAGTACTTC.

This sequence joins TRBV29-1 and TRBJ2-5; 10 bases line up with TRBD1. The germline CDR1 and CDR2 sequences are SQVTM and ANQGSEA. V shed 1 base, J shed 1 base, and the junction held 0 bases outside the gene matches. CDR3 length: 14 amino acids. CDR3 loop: CSVEGTGGQETQYF. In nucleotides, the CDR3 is TGCAGCGTTGAAGGGACAGGGGGCCAAGAGACCCAGTACTTC.

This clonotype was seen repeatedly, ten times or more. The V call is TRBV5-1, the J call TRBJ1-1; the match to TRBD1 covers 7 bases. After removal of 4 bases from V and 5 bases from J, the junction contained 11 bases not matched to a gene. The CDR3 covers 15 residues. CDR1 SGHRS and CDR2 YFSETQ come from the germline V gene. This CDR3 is CASSALQGRETEAFF. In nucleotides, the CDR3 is TGCGCCAGCAGCGCGTTACAGGGGCGGGAGACTGAAGCTTTCTTT.

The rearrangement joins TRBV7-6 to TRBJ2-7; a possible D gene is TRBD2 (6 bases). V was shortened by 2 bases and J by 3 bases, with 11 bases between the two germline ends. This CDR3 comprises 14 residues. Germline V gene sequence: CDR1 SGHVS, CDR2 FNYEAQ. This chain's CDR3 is CASSLWVEGYEQYF. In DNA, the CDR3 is TGTGCCAGCAGCTTATGGGTGGAGGGCTACGAGCAGTACTTC.

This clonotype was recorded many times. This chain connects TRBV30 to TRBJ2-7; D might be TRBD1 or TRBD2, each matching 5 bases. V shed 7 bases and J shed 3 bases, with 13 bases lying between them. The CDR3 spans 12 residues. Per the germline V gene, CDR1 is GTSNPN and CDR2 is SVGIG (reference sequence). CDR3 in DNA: TGTGCCTCTTGGGACGGAGACTACGAGCAGTACTTC. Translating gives CASWDGDYEQYF.

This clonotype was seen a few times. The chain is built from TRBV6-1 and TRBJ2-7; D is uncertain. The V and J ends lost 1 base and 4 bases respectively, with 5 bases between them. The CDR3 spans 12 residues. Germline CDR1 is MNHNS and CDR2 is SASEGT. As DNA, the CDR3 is TGTGCCAGCAGTGAAGGGGAATACGAGCAGTACTTC. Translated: CASSEGEYEQYF.

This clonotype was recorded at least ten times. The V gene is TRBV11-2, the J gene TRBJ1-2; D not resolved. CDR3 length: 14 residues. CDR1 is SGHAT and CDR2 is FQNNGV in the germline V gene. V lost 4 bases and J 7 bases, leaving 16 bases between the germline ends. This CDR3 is CASSYVRGPAGYTF. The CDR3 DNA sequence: TGTGCCAGCAGCTATGTCCGGGGTCCCGCTGGCTACACCTTC.

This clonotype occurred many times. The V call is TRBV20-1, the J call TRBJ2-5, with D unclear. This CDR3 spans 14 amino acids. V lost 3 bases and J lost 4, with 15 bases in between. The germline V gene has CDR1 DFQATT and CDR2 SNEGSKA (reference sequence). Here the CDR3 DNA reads TGCAGTGCTAGGGGCGGCGAGACGAGAGAGACCCAGTACTTC. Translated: CSARGGETRETQYF.

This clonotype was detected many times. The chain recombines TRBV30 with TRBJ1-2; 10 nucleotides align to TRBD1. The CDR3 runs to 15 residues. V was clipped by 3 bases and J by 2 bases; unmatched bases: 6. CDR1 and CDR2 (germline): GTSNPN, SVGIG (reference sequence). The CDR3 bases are TGTGCCTGGAGATCCAGGGACAGGGGAAACTATGGCTACACCTTC. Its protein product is CAWRSRDRGNYGYTF.

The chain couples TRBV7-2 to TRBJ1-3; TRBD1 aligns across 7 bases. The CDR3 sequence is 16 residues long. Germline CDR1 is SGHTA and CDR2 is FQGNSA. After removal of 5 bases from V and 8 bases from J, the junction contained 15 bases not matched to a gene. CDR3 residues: CASSLQTGTVGHTIYF. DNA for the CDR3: TGTGCCAGCAGCCTACAGACCGGGACAGTGGGGCACACCATATATTTT. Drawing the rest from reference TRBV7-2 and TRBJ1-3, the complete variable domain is GAGVSQSPSNKVTEKGKDVELRCDPISGHTALYWYRQSLGQGLEFLIYFQGNSAPDKSGLPSDRFSAERTGGSVSTLTIQRTQQEDSAVYLCASSLQTGTVGHTIYFGEGSWLTVV.

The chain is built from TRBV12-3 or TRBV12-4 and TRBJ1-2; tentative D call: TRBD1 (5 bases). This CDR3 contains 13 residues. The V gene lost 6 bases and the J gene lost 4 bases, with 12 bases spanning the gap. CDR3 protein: CASRYQGSYGYTF. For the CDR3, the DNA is TGTGCCAGCAGATACCAGGGCTCCTATGGCTACACCTTC.

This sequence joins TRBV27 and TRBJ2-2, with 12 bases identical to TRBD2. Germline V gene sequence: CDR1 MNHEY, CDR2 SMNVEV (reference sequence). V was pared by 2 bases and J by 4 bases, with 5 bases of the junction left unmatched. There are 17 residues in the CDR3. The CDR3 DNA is TGTGCCAGCAGTTTAGGGCTAGCGGGGGGGTTCACCGGGGAGCTGTTTTTT. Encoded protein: CASSLGLAGGFTGELFF.

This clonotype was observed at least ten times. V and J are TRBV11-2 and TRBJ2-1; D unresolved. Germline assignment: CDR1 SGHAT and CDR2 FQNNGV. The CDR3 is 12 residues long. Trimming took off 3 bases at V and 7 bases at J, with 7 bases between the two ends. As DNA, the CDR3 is TGTGCCAGCAGCTTTATGGGTAATGAGCAGTTCTTC. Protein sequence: CASSFMGNEQFF.